The 21 T cell receptor beta chains listed next were all sequenced from one sample in a study of graft-versus-host responses after intestinal transplantation. Produced via immunoSEQ multiplex PCR; TCRdb's table is partial and in-frame only. The sample yields about 36,000 clones, roughly 94% seen once. No cognate antigen is known for these TCRs. The sample was unstimulated CD4+ T cells sorted from spleen or lymph node cells, taken before transplant. All receptors derive from a human donor who was the organ donor for an intestinal transplant.

The chain is built from TRBV7-2 and TRBJ2-2; TRBD2 matches at 9 bases. Germline CDR1 is SGHTA and CDR2 is FQGNSA. V dropped 2 bases and J dropped 7; count of bases not matched to a gene: 2. CDR3 length equals 14 residues. CDR3 sequence (DNA): TGTGCCAGCAGCTTAAGCGGGGGGTTCGGGGAGCTGTTTTTT. This encodes CASSLSGGFGELFF. The whole variable domain, filled in from reference TRBV7-2 and TRBJ2-2, reads GAGVSQSPSNKVTEKGKDVELRCDPISGHTALYWYRQSLGQGLEFLIYFQGNSAPDKSGLPSDRFSAERTGGSVSTLTIQRTQQEDSAVYLCASSLSGGFGELFFGEGSRLTVL.

The V call is TRBV9, the J call TRBJ2-1; 9 nucleotides align to TRBD2. V dropped 4 bases and J dropped 6; count of bases not matched to a gene: 2. The CDR3 runs to 13 residues. CDR1 SGDLS and CDR2 YYNGEE come from the germline V gene. For the CDR3, the DNA is TGTGCCAGCAGCCGCGGGGGGGGCAATGAGCAGTTCTTC. This translates into CASSRGGGNEQFF.

The V gene is TRBV9, the J gene TRBJ2-3; D may match TRBD1 or TRBD2 (7 bases each). The CDR3 runs 19 residues. Germline V gene data show CDR1 as SGDLS and CDR2 as YYNGEE. Between the trimmed V and J ends, which lost 3 bases and 1 base, there was a span of 24 bases. CDR3 in amino acids: CASSEGAGARFGGTDTQYF. CDR3 sequence (DNA): TGTGCCAGCAGCGAGGGGGCGGGGGCCCGGTTTGGGGGCACAGATACGCAGTATTTT.

This clone was detected only once. The chain combines TRBV2 with TRBJ2-1; 9 nucleotides match TRBD2. With 2 bases clipped from V and 12 bases from J, the junction kept 11 bases outside the gene matches. CDR3 size: 15 residues. Germline lookup yields CDR1 SNHLY and CDR2 FYNNEI. The CDR3 coding sequence is TGTGCCAGCAGTGAAATGATTAGCGGGGGCTCCGGGCAGTTCTTC. Residues: CASSEMISGGSGQFF. Together with reference TRBV2 and TRBJ2-1, the CDR3 gives the full variable domain: EPEVTQTPSHQVTQMGQEVILRCVPISNHLYFYWYRQILGQKVEFLVSFYNNEISEKSEIFDDQFSVERPDGSNFTLKIRSTKLEDSAMYFCASSEMISGGSGQFFGPGTRLTVL.

The chain uses TRBV7-3 and TRBJ2-7; no reliable D call. V was pared by 5 bases and J by 7 bases, with 15 bases between. Germline V gene lookup returns CDR1 SGHTA and CDR2 FQGTGA. This CDR3 is 13 amino acids long. Here the CDR3 DNA reads TGTGCCAGCAGCCCCTCCCCAGACTTGGAGCAGTACTTC. As protein: CASSPSPDLEQYF. Full variable domain (outside the CDR3, taken from reference TRBV7-3 and TRBJ2-7): GAGVSQTPSNKVTEKGKYVELRCDPISGHTALYWYRQSLGQGPEFLIYFQGTGAADDSGLPNDRFFAVRPEGSVSTLKIQRTERGDSAVYLCASSPSPDLEQYFGPGTRLTVT.

The V gene is TRBV7-2, the J gene TRBJ1-6; D is ambiguous. CDR3 length: 14 residues. Trimming removed 4 bases at V and 0 bases at J, with 4 bases between. Per the germline V gene, CDR1 is SGHTA and CDR2 is FQGNSA. Here the CDR3 reads CASSSGSYNSPLHF. CDR3 bases: TGTGCCAGCAGCTCGGGCTCCTATAATTCACCCCTCCACTTT.

This clone was counted a few times. The chain has TRBV6-6 and TRBJ1-1; unclear D gene. This CDR3 is built from 14 residues. V shed 2 bases and J shed 0 bases, with 7 bases lying between them. Germline assignment: CDR1 MNHNY and CDR2 SVGAGI (reference sequence). CDR3 sequence reads: CASSYGQVNTEAFF. The CDR3 nucleotides are TGTGCCAGCAGTTACGGTCAGGTGAACACTGAAGCTTTCTTT.

V usage is TRBV2 and J usage is TRBJ1-2, with TRBD1 matching 9 bases. The CDR3 runs to 13 residues. J was trimmed by 7 bases and V by 3 bases; bases with no gene match: 3. Per germline, CDR1 SNHLY and CDR2 FYNNEI. The CDR3 bases are TGTGCCAGCAGTGAGGACAGGGGACGTGGCTACACCTTC. Protein: CASSEDRGRGYTF.

The chain carries TRBV18 and TRBJ2-7, with 9 bases fitting TRBD2. Germline-derived CDR1 and CDR2 are KGHSH and LQKENI. The CDR3 loop spans 15 amino acids. V trimming: 5 bases; J trimming: 7 bases; junction bases outside the gene matches: 12. The CDR3 nucleotides are TGTGCCAGCTCAGCATCCAGCGGGGGGCTCGGGGAGCAGTACTTC. Protein sequence: CASSASSGGLGEQYF.

The V and J genes are TRBV6-6 and TRBJ1-2; no firm D call. Germline V gene data show CDR1 as MNHNY and CDR2 as SVGAGI (reference sequence). The CDR3 runs 12 residues. Trimming pared 4 bases from V and 8 bases from J, leaving 11 bases between. CDR3 sequence: CASSSRAYGYTF. CDR3 sequence (DNA): TGTGCCAGCAGTTCCCGGGCGTACGGCTACACCTTC.

V is TRBV6-1 and J is TRBJ2-2; 9 bases are a match to TRBD1. The CDR3 runs 14 residues. The germline CDR1 and CDR2 sequences are MNHNS and SASEGT. With V trimmed by 6 bases and J by 6 bases, 5 bases remained unmatched. In DNA form, the CDR3 reads TGTGCCAGCAGGAAGGGACAGGGTCCCGGGGAGCTGTTTTTT. It specifies CASRKGQGPGELFF.

The genes are TRBV29-1 and TRBJ2-7, with no clear D. The CDR3 is 16 amino acids. Germline CDR1 reads SQVTM; CDR2 reads ANQGSEA. With 6 bases removed from V and 0 bases from J, the gap between germline ends came to 21 bases. In nucleotides, the CDR3 is TGCAGCGTGGACGACCGCGGAACAGTGAGCTCCTACGAGCAGTACTTC. Its translation is CSVDDRGTVSSYEQYF.

The V gene is TRBV11-3, the J gene TRBJ1-1; D is uncertain. Germline CDR1 is SGHNT and CDR2 is YENEEA. V was shortened by 5 bases and J by 2 bases, with 12 bases between the two germline ends. The CDR3 contains 14 residues. CDR3 loop: CASSPTTVNTEAFF. The CDR3 DNA reads as TGTGCCAGCAGCCCCACTACAGTAAACACTGAAGCTTTCTTT.

The rearrangement links TRBV25-1 to TRBJ1-5, with 9 bases aligning to TRBD1. The ends lost 4 bases at V and 2 bases at J; junction bases unmatched: 0. This CDR3 has 14 residues. The germline V gene has CDR1 MGHDK and CDR2 SYGVNS. DNA for the CDR3: TGTGCCAGCAGTGGGACAGGGGGCAATCAGCCCCAGCATTTT. It codes for CASSGTGGNQPQHF.

The rearrangement joins TRBV5-1 to TRBJ1-3; 8 bases align to TRBD1. There are 14 residues in the CDR3. CDR1 is SGHRS, CDR2 YFSETQ, per germline. Losses at the gene ends were 1 base for V and 3 bases for J; bases not matched to a gene: 0. DNA for the CDR3: TGCGCCAGCAGCTTGACAGGGGGTGGAAACACCATATATTTT. Its translation is CASSLTGGGNTIYF. Looking up the rest from reference TRBV5-1 and TRBJ1-3 gives the full variable domain: KAGVTQTPRYLIKTRGQQVTLSCSPISGHRSVSWYQQTPGQGLQFLFEYFSETQRNKGNFPGRFSGRQFSNSRSEMNVSTLELGDSALYLCASSLTGGGNTIYFGEGSWLTVV.

The chain employs TRBV5-6 and TRBJ2-3; D might be TRBD1 (6 bases). V was pared by 1 base and J by 0 bases, with 15 bases between. Germline-derived CDR1 and CDR2 are SGHDT and YYEEEE. The CDR3 covers 17 residues. This CDR3 is CASSLWTASTSTDTQYF. In nucleotides, the CDR3 is TGTGCCAGCAGCTTGTGGACAGCTAGTACTAGCACAGATACGCAGTATTTT.

This chain connects TRBV13 to TRBJ2-2, with TRBD2 identical over 11 bases. Trimming cost V 3 bases and J 0 bases; bases outside gene matches: 12. This CDR3 has 20 amino acids. Germline CDR1 and CDR2: PRHDT and FYEKMQ (reference sequence). The CDR3: CASSFFLAGGPWTNTGELFF. The CDR3 bases are TGTGCCAGCAGCTTTTTCCTAGCGGGGGGCCCTTGGACGAACACCGGGGAGCTGTTTTTT.

V and J are TRBV7-9 and TRBJ1-1, with unresolved D. Germline assignment: CDR1 SEHNR and CDR2 FQNEAQ (reference sequence). The CDR3 has 18 amino acids. V was clipped by 2 bases and J by 0 bases, with 19 bases between them. The CDR3 spells CASSLLGHLPRVNTEAFF. The CDR3 coding sequence is TGTGCCAGCAGCTTACTCGGGCACCTTCCAAGGGTGAACACTGAAGCTTTCTTT.

The rearrangement uses TRBV7-9 and TRBJ1-6; 7 nucleotides match TRBD1. The junction had 11 bases not matched to a gene; V was cut back by 5 bases and J by 7 bases. Per germline, CDR1 SEHNR and CDR2 FQNEAQ (reference sequence). This CDR3 has 16 amino acids. This CDR3 is CASSRGTGAGNSPLHF. DNA for the CDR3: TGTGCCAGCAGCCGCGGAACAGGGGCGGGGAATTCACCCCTCCACTTT.

The chain carries TRBV10-1 and TRBJ1-2, with TRBD1 matching over 9 bases. Germline trimming cut 6 bases from V and 8 bases from J; bases unmatched to any gene: 13. Germline CDR1 and CDR2: WNHNN and SYGVQD (reference sequence). This CDR3 contains 15 residues. The CDR3 spells CASSPGTGPPWGYTF. The CDR3 DNA sequence: TGCGCCAGCAGCCCCGGGACAGGGCCCCCATGGGGCTACACCTTC.

The rearrangement joins TRBV7-6 to TRBJ1-1; TRBD1 matches at 10 bases. The ends lost 2 bases at V and 7 bases at J; junction bases unmatched: 13. There are 17 residues in the CDR3. Germline V gene lookup returns CDR1 SGHVS and CDR2 FNYEAQ. In DNA, the CDR3 is TGTGCCAGCAGCTTAACGATTACCTCCGGGACAGGGGTTGAAGCTTTCTTT. Its translation is CASSLTITSGTGVEAFF.